This TCR beta chain was obtained from a study of blood T cell repertoires in COVID-19. Study in general: Sources were T cells, B-cell-depleted T cells, or PBMCs; the material itself was cDNA or gDNA.

In this sample, this clone turned up a few times. The CDR3 consists of 15 residues. The germline V gene has CDR1 DFQATT and CDR2 SNEGSKA (reference sequence). V shed 3 bases and J shed 8 bases, with 19 bases lying between them. In the authors' methods: Estimation of nucleated cell counts was performed using reference gene primer amplification. Using immunoSEQ multiplex PCR, the repertoire was profiled, and TCRdb retains in-frame clones only, with some absent. D and trimming were read from the DNA, whereas the V and J calls and clone size are those reported in that table. The table lists about 71,000 clones, over 60% of them singletons.

The sequenced material came from peripheral blood. This rearrangement joins TRBV20-1 to TRBJ1-4; D gene unclear. This TCR was sampled from a woman over 75 with active or convalescent COVID-19. CDR3 DNA sequence: TGCAGTGCTAGTACAAGTCTTGGAGTGATCGAAAAACTGTTTTTT. Residues: CSASTSLGVIEKLFF.